This T cell receptor beta chain was identified during a study of high-grade serous ovarian cancer treatment subgroups. Study-level findings and limits: TCR relatedness rose with neoantigen level and trended with mutation load.

The CDR3 has 15 residues. The germline V gene encodes CDR1 MGHRA and CDR2 YSYEKL. Trimming removed 0 bases at V and 7 bases at J, with 13 bases between. As for this clone: The antigen remains unidentified.

TCRdb keeps only in-frame clones here, not all; method: immunoSEQ multiplex PCR. Among approximately 30,000 clones, around 80% were seen once, and the ten largest hold 2.1%. Tumor tissue was taken before any definitive surgery or chemotherapy was given. Sequenced input: tumor tissue. The source is a human donor with high-grade serous ovarian cancer. This chain uses TRBV4-1 with TRBJ1-5; D is possibly TRBD1 (6 bases). The CDR3: CASSQDPTGPQPQHF. Here the CDR3 DNA reads TGCGCCAGCAGCCAAGACCCGACAGGCCCACAGCCCCAGCATTTT.